This T cell receptor (beta chain) was found in a study of blood T cell repertoires in COVID-19. Clones were read by immunoSEQ multiplex PCR, and TCRdb kept only the in-frame ones, dropping some. Counted here are about 250,000 clones, 90% occurring once; the ten biggest clones make up approximately 2.3%. Germline CDR1 and CDR2: PRHDT and FYEKMQ (reference sequence). V lost 3 bases, J lost 7 bases, and 9 bases lay in between. This CDR3 is 12 amino acids long. Sequencing was done on a sample of peripheral blood. The chain recombines TRBV13 with TRBJ1-1; possible D gene TRBD1, 6 bases. The TCR was taken from a woman in her fifties or sixties with COVID-19, enrolled during active disease. In DNA, the CDR3 is TGTGCCAGCAGCTTGACAGGAGATGAAGCTTTCTTT. This gives the protein CASSLTGDEAFF.